The 32 T cell receptor beta chains below were found in one sample sequenced in a study of blood T cell repertoires in COVID-19. Assay: immunoSEQ multiplex PCR; the TCRdb copy retains only in-frame clones and omits some. The table lists hundreds of thousands of clones, 75% to 85% of them singletons, with 3.5% to 4.5% in the top ten. Sequences were obtained from PBMCs or T cells enriched from blood (not recorded which). These receptors originate from a man aged 30 to 39 with acute COVID-19.

In this sample, this clone turned up once. The rearrangement links TRBV6-5 to TRBJ2-5; 7 bases match TRBD1. CDR1 and CDR2 from the germline V gene are MNHEY and SVGAGI. This CDR3 is 14 amino acids long. The V segment lost 8 bases and the J segment 5 bases; nucleotides outside the gene matches: 11. CDR3 sequence: CASGAGGNWETQYF. DNA for the CDR3: TGTGCCAGCGGGGCAGGGGGAAATTGGGAGACCCAGTACTTC.

This clone has just one count. The identical CDR3 is also encoded by other nucleotide sequences in the sample. The chain combines TRBV5-1 with TRBJ2-3; D is perhaps TRBD2 (6 bases). Trimming took 0 bases from V and 4 from J, leaving 9 bases between them. This CDR3 spans 14 amino acids. CDR1 is SGHRS and CDR2 is YFSETQ in the germline V gene. CDR3 nucleotide sequence: TGCGCCAGCAGCTTGGCCGGAGGGCCAGATACGCAGTATTTT. This sequence encodes CASSLAGGPDTQYF.

This clone was observed a few times. The chain is built from TRBV25-1 and TRBJ1-2; D unclear. Germline CDR1 reads MGHDK; CDR2 reads SYGVNS. CDR3 length: 12 residues. Trimming left V 6 bases short and J 4 bases short, with 9 bases between. The CDR3 DNA reads as TGTGCCAGCAGCCCGGGAGTCTATGGCTACACCTTC. Its protein product is CASSPGVYGYTF.

This clone was observed a few times. The J gene is TRBJ1-6, the V gene TRBV5-1; D call uncertain. Trimming removed 5 bases from V and 8 bases from J, with 23 bases in between. Germline V gene lookup returns CDR1 SGHRS and CDR2 YFSETQ. CDR3 length: 17 residues. The CDR3 is CASRIDGGARSDSPLHF. In nucleotides, the CDR3 is TGCGCCAGCAGAATCGATGGTGGCGCTCGGAGTGATTCACCCCTCCACTTT.

V gene TRBV19 combines with J gene TRBJ1-5, with D possibly TRBD1 on 6 matching bases. Germline V gives CDR1 LNHDA, CDR2 SQIVND (reference sequence). The CDR3 totals 18 residues. V shed 7 bases and J shed 2 bases, with 24 bases lying between them. CDR3 sequence: CASTRVWGGGSGNQPQHF. The CDR3 DNA sequence: TGTGCCAGTACCCGCGTTTGGGGAGGGGGATCTGGCAATCAGCCCCAGCATTTT.

V and J are TRBV6-2 or TRBV6-3 and TRBJ2-7; tentative D call: TRBD1 (5 bases). V lost 5 bases to trimming and J lost 6 bases, with 14 bases between them. This CDR3 region has 13 residues. The germline gives CDR1 MNHEY, CDR2 SVGEGT. CDR3 sequence reads: CASSPTEVGEQYF. CDR3 DNA sequence: TGTGCCAGCAGTCCGACAGAGGTGGGCGAGCAGTACTTC.

CDR3 sequence (DNA): TGTGCCATCAGTGAGTCGGGCGGGCAAGGGCAGTACTTC. Translation: CAISESGGQGQYF. The rearrangement links TRBV10-3 to TRBJ2-7; perhaps TRBD2 as D (5 bases). The CDR3 consists of 13 residues. V shed 0 bases and J shed 9 bases, with 12 bases lying between them. The V gene's germline CDR1 is ENHRY and CDR2 SYGVKD.

The rearrangement joins TRBV28 to TRBJ2-6, with TRBD2 matching over 14 bases. Germline CDR1 reads MDHEN; CDR2 reads SYDVKM. The CDR3 is 16 amino acids. J was trimmed by 4 bases and V by 7 bases; bases with no gene match: 3. This chain's CDR3 is CASMTSGGAGANVLTF. The DNA for the CDR3 is TGTGCCAGCATGACTAGCGGGGGGGCAGGGGCCAACGTCCTGACTTTC. Full variable domain (remainder filled in from reference TRBV28 and TRBJ2-6): DVKVTQSSRYLVKRTGEKVFLECVQDMDHENMFWYRQDPGLGLRLIYFSYDVKMKEKGDIPEGYSVSREKKERFSLILESASTNQTSMYLCASMTSGGAGANVLTFGAGSRLTVL.

In its sample, this clone was seen a few times. In DNA form, the CDR3 reads TGTGCCAGCAGCGTAGGCGGCAACATGAACACTGAAGCTTTCTTT. Protein sequence: CASSVGGNMNTEAFF. The rearrangement joins TRBV9 to TRBJ1-1; D gene ambiguous. Germline V gene sequence: CDR1 SGDLS, CDR2 YYNGEE. The germline V and J ends were trimmed by 0 bases and 0 bases, with 9 bases remaining between them. The CDR3 runs to 15 residues.

The V and J genes are TRBV28 and TRBJ1-4, with a possible D match to TRBD1 (6 bases). From germline, CDR1 is MDHEN and CDR2 SYDVKM. Trimming took off 3 bases at V and 5 bases at J, with 10 bases between the two ends. The CDR3 has 14 residues. The chain's CDR3 is CASSFSTGNEKLFF. DNA of the CDR3: TGTGCCAGCAGTTTTAGTACAGGGAATGAAAAACTGTTTTTT.

The chain links TRBV28 to TRBJ2-2, with TRBD1 identical over 7 bases. CDR3 length: 15 residues. The V and J ends lost 6 bases and 3 bases, in that order; junction bases with no gene match: 7. Germline V gene sequence: CDR1 MDHEN, CDR2 SYDVKM. The CDR3 loop reads CASRPLDRDTGELFF. Written as DNA, the CDR3 is TGTGCCAGCAGGCCGCTCGACAGGGACACCGGGGAGCTGTTTTTT.

The chain combines TRBV29-1 with TRBJ1-1; 7 positions match TRBD1. Trimming took 6 bases from V and 0 from J; bases not matched to a gene: 13. Looked up from germline, CDR1 is SQVTM and CDR2 is ANQGSEA. This CDR3 is 16 amino acids long. The CDR3 here is CSVISPGQKMNTEAFF. The CDR3 nucleotides are TGCAGCGTCATCTCCCCGGGACAGAAAATGAACACTGAAGCTTTCTTT.

This chain connects TRBV12-3 or TRBV12-4 to TRBJ2-3; D gene uncertain. The CDR3 is 12 amino acids. Deletions cut 11 bases from V and 2 bases from J, with 11 bases between. CDR3 protein: CASRRLTDTQYF. CDR3 bases: TGTGCCTCGAGGCGGCTCACAGATACGCAGTATTTT.

The chain is built from TRBV2 and TRBJ2-5; 12 positions agree with TRBD2. This CDR3 region has 13 residues. Germline V gene data show CDR1 as SNHLY and CDR2 as FYNNEI. Trimming cost V 11 bases and J 4 bases; bases outside gene matches: 5. This CDR3 reads CAGGLAGRETQYF. In nucleotides, the CDR3 is TGTGCCGGCGGACTAGCGGGGCGAGAGACCCAGTACTTC.

Only a few counts were recorded for this clone. The chain combines TRBV7-9 with TRBJ1-1; D is undetermined. The CDR3 is 13 residues long. Trimming pared 1 base from V and 9 bases from J, leaving 12 bases between. The germline V gene encodes CDR1 SEHNR and CDR2 FQNEAQ (reference sequence). CDR3 DNA: TGTGCCAGCAGCTTAGTCACCGATCCTAAAGCTTTCTTT. Translating gives CASSLVTDPKAFF.

The chain carries TRBV11-2 and TRBJ1-5; D perhaps matches TRBD1 (6 bases). CDR3 size: 14 residues. The germline gives CDR1 SGHAT, CDR2 FQNNGV. Trimming took 6 bases from V and 3 from J, leaving 12 bases between them. This chain's CDR3 is CASRGDTTNQPQHF. The CDR3 DNA reads as TGTGCCAGCAGGGGGGACACAACCAATCAGCCCCAGCATTTT.

The chain joins TRBV5-1 to TRBJ1-4; TRBD1 matches at 9 bases. The CDR3 extends over 15 amino acids. With 4 bases clipped from V and 6 bases from J, the junction kept 7 bases outside the gene matches. Germline V gene data show CDR1 as SGHRS and CDR2 as YFSETQ. The CDR3 DNA is TGCGCCAGCAGCAGCCCCGGGACAGGGCATGAAAAACTGTTTTTT. This codes for CASSSPGTGHEKLFF.

This chain joins TRBV7-9 and TRBJ2-7, with TRBD2 matching over 9 bases. The CDR3 covers 16 residues. The V gene's germline CDR1 is SEHNR and CDR2 FQNEAQ (reference sequence). With 3 bases clipped from V and 0 bases from J, the junction kept 6 bases outside the gene matches. The CDR3 loop reads CASSLRVAGASYEQYF. CDR3 DNA: TGTGCCAGCAGCTTGAGGGTAGCGGGGGCCTCCTACGAGCAGTACTTC.

This clone was detected many times. The sample contains more than one DNA sequence encoding this CDR3. The gene calls are TRBV19 and TRBJ1-5; 7 positions agree with TRBD1. Germline CDR1 LNHDA, CDR2 SQIVND (reference sequence). The V gene end was trimmed by 3 bases and the J gene end by 6 bases; junction bases not matched to a gene: 8. The CDR3 has 15 amino acids. This CDR3 is CASSIEGGAGQPQHF. Here the CDR3 DNA reads TGTGCCAGTAGTATCGAAGGGGGCGCGGGTCAGCCCCAGCATTTT.

The chain uses TRBV18 and TRBJ1-6, with TRBD1 as a possible D gene (6 bases). V was clipped by 2 bases and J by 8 bases, with 13 bases between them. This CDR3 comprises 15 residues. The germline V gene encodes CDR1 KGHSH and CDR2 LQKENI. CDR3 protein: CASSPGQGHDSPLHF. The CDR3 bases are TGTGCCAGCTCACCAGGTCAGGGGCATGATTCACCCCTCCACTTT.

The chain combines TRBV19 with TRBJ1-6; D unclear. V lost 6 bases and J 6 bases, leaving 15 bases between the germline ends. The CDR3 has 15 amino acids. Germline-derived CDR1 and CDR2 are LNHDA and SQIVND (reference sequence). CDR3 sequence reads: CASRDNFSGNSPLHF. The CDR3 DNA reads TGTGCCAGTAGGGATAATTTTTCGGGTAATTCACCCCTCCACTTT.

This chain uses TRBV5-5 with TRBJ1-4, with D unclear. CDR3 length: 16 amino acids. Trimming left V 0 bases short and J 8 bases short, with 17 bases between. CDR1 is SGHKS, CDR2 YYEKEE, per germline (reference sequence). The CDR3 here is CASSLAGMAAREKLFF. DNA for the CDR3: TGTGCCAGCAGCTTGGCGGGTATGGCCGCGCGGGAAAAACTGTTTTTT. The full variable domain, its missing parts supplied by reference TRBV5-5 and TRBJ1-4, is DAGVTQSPTHLIKTRGQQVTLRCSPISGHKSVSWYQQVLGQGPQFIFQYYEKEERGRGNFPDRFSARQFPNYSSELNVNALLLGDSALYLCASSLAGMAAREKLFFGSGTQLSVL.

DNA of the CDR3: TGTGCCAGTAGACAGGGGGACACTGAAGCTTTCTTT. Translated: CASRQGDTEAFF. The chain recombines TRBV19 with TRBJ1-1; 8 nucleotides line up with TRBD1. CDR3 length: 12 amino acids. CDR1 is LNHDA, CDR2 SQIVND, per germline (reference sequence). V lost 6 bases and J lost 3; bases outside the gene matches: 0.

The chain recombines TRBV10-3 with TRBJ2-1, with unresolved D. The germline V and J ends were trimmed by 6 bases and 10 bases, with 16 bases remaining between them. The germline V gene encodes CDR1 ENHRY and CDR2 SYGVKD. This CDR3 spans 13 amino acids. In DNA, the CDR3 is TGTGCCATCAGGTCATCGGGTGCTGACGAGCAGTTCTTC. The encoded protein is CAIRSSGADEQFF.

The chain combines TRBV5-1 with TRBJ2-3; D uncertain. CDR3 size: 15 residues. V was trimmed by 3 bases and J by 2 bases, leaving 13 bases between them. From germline, CDR1 is SGHRS and CDR2 YFSETQ. The CDR3 nucleotides are TGCGCCAGCAGCTGGGTGGGCATCTCCACAGATACGCAGTATTTT. Protein product: CASSWVGISTDTQYF.

The gene calls are TRBV9 and TRBJ2-2, with D perhaps TRBD1 (8 bases). Germline CDR1 reads SGDLS; CDR2 reads YYNGEE. The CDR3 runs 16 residues. V lost 4 bases, J lost 4 bases, and 17 bases lay in between. CDR3 coding DNA: TGTGCCAGCAGCTCCAAGGACAGGGAGGGCACCGGGGAGCTGTTTTTT. It specifies CASSSKDREGTGELFF.

The V gene is TRBV6-5, the J gene TRBJ2-1, with a tentative D call TRBD2 (5 bases). Trimming stripped 8 bases from V and 5 bases from J, with 10 bases between. Germline CDR1 MNHEY, CDR2 SVGAGI. This CDR3 has 12 residues. The CDR3 region is CASLRDNNEQFF. The CDR3, as DNA: TGTGCCAGCCTCCGGGATAACAATGAGCAGTTCTTC.

The CDR3: CASSFDRASGNTIYF. The CDR3 coding sequence is TGTGCCAGCAGCTTTGACAGGGCCTCTGGAAACACCATATATTTT. The rearrangement joins TRBV5-4 to TRBJ1-3; 7 nucleotides agree with TRBD1. Germline V gene lookup returns CDR1 SGHNT and CDR2 YYREEE (reference sequence). V lost 2 bases to trimming and J lost 0 bases; unmatched junction nucleotides: 2. The CDR3 spans 15 residues.

This chain links TRBV7-9 with TRBJ2-1, with 8 bases identical to TRBD2. This CDR3 has 16 amino acids. Germline CDR1 and CDR2: SEHNR and FQNEAQ (reference sequence). J was trimmed by 2 bases and V by 1 base; bases with no gene match: 4. CDR3 sequence reads: CASSLDIGGAYNEQFF. CDR3 DNA sequence: TGTGCCAGCAGCTTAGATATCGGGGGGGCCTACAATGAGCAGTTCTTC.

The rearrangement uses TRBV15 and TRBJ1-4; D is unresolved. The CDR3 is made up of 15 amino acids. Trimming removed 0 bases at V and 5 bases at J, with 10 bases between. Germline values: CDR1 LNHNV, CDR2 YYDKDF (reference sequence). Here the CDR3 DNA reads TGTGCCACCAGCAGAGATGGGCAGCCCAATGAAAAACTGTTTTTT. Amino acid sequence: CATSRDGQPNEKLFF.

Details on this clone: Sequence at one end of the junction differs from germline and may be a read error. J is TRBJ2-7 and V is TRBV5-1; maybe TRBD1 (6 bases). The CDR3 is 12 amino acids. CDR1 and CDR2 (germline): SGHRS, YFSETQ. The CDR3 here is CASSFDGQTPVF. DNA for the CDR3: TGCGCCAGCAGCTTTGATGGACAGACTCCCGTCTTC.

This clone was seen only once. The chain employs TRBV27 and TRBJ1-1; 7 bases map to TRBD1. Germline V lookup: CDR1 MNHEY, CDR2 SMNVEV (reference sequence). Losses at the gene ends were 3 bases for V and 6 bases for J; bases not matched to a gene: 4. The CDR3 contains 13 residues. The CDR3 DNA sequence: TGTGCCAGCAGTTTTACAGGGGCGCCTGAAGCTTTCTTT. It specifies CASSFTGAPEAFF.